The T cell receptor beta chain under discussion was sequenced for a study of cytomegalovirus exposure and HLA in healthy donors. Germline V gene lookup returns CDR1 PRHDT and CDR2 FYEKMQ (reference sequence). Trimming stripped 5 bases from V and 0 bases from J, with 17 bases between. The CDR3 contains 16 residues. Concerning this clone itself: Its antigen is unidentified.

The PCR had 60 Vbeta and 13 Jbeta primers. The table came from immunoSEQ multiplex PCR; TCRdb's copy has only in-frame clones and leaves some out. The sample contains 160,000 or so clones, 80% to 85% of which appear only once. Donors were nominally healthy when sampled, though unrecorded immune exposures were likely. Points from the study as a whole: In a later analysis, productive TCRs from donors in an Asian-associated ancestry cluster reportedly carried fewer N-insertions than the cohort mean. Among the CMV-associated chains, three were confirmed in vitro as specific for CMV antigens.

The TCR was taken from a man aged 25 to 45 in good health and CMV-seronegative. The chain has TRBV13 and TRBJ2-7; TRBD2 might be the D (6 bases). Sequencing was done on a sample of PBMCs. In nucleotides, the CDR3 is TGTGCCAGCAGCCTCAGCTTCCTGGGGGGCTCCTACGAGCAGTACTTC. It is translated as CASSLSFLGGSYEQYF. The whole variable domain, remainder taken from reference TRBV13 and TRBJ2-7, is AAGVIQSPRHLIKEKRETATLKCYPIPRHDTVYWYQQGPGQDPQFLISFYEKMQSDKGSIPDRFSAQQFSDYHSELNMSSLELGDSALYFCASSLSFLGGSYEQYFGPGTRLTVT.